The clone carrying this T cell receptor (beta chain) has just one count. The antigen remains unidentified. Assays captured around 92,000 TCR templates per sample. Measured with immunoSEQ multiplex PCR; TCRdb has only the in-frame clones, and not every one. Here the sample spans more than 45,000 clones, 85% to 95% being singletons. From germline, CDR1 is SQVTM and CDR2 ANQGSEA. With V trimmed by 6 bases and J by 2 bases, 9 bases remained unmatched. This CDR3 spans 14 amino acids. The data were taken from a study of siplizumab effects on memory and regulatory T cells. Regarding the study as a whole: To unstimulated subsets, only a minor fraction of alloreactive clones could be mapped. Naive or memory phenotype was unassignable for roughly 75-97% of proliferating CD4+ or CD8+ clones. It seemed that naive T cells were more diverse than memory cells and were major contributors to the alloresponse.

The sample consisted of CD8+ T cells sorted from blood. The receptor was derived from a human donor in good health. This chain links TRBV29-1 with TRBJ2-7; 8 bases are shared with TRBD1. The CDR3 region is CSVEPGGQPYEQYF. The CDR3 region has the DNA TGCAGCGTCGAACCAGGGGGCCAACCCTACGAGCAGTACTTC.